This T cell receptor beta chain comes out of a study of blood T cells in healthy people across ages. The CDR3 has 13 amino acids. Deletions cut 0 bases from V and 0 bases from J, with 6 bases between. The V gene's germline CDR1 is GTSNPN and CDR2 SVGIG (reference sequence). The second PCR ran about 7 to 12 cycles with a sample-barcoded 5' primer and J-beta primers. TCRdb ran MiXCR on the 5' RACE reads and lists one entry per CDR3 protein. The repertoire holds about 1.6 million distinct CDR3 sequences, with 30% to 35% as singletons. The TCR originated in a woman between 25 and 40 years old in good health. This rearrangement joins TRBV30 to TRBJ2-7, with D perhaps matching TRBD1 (5 bases). Sequenced material: blood. The CDR3 coding sequence is TGTGCCTGGAGTGTAGACAGCTCCTACGAGCAGTACTTC. It codes for CAWSVDSSYEQYF.